The 17 T cell receptor beta chains below were found in one sample sequenced in a study of shared clonotypes between healthy human individuals (dated by TCRdb to 2019 to 2021). Libraries were constructed by the immunoSEQ multiplex PCR assay. The clones in this table, taken by TCRdb from immuneACCESS, are in-frame only. Not every clone is retained; where verified, under half of the shortfall comes from an unresolved V gene, and the cause of the rest is unknown. This sample gives fewer than 1.4 million clones in total; about four fifths of them show up just once. Around 0.6% of the sample goes to the ten largest clones. The source material was memory CD4+ T cells from PBMCs. The cell subset or site label, as the study defines it: CD45RA-negative fraction. The source is a man between 18 and 29 years old in good health. Some clones in this sample may be carry-over from other donors' samples.

The genes are TRBV12-5 and TRBJ1-1; the D is unclear. The CDR3 runs to 14 residues. V was pared by 1 base and J by 0 bases, with 6 bases between. In germline, CDR1 is LGHNT, CDR2 FRNRAP. CDR3 sequence reads: CASGLGAMNTEAFF. The CDR3 region has the DNA TGTGCTAGTGGTTTGGGGGCCATGAACACTGAAGCTTTCTTT.

V usage is TRBV28 and J usage is TRBJ1-1; a weak D match, TRBD1 (5 bases). Germline values: CDR1 MDHEN, CDR2 SYDVKM. Trimming stripped 5 bases from V and 11 bases from J, with 21 bases between. This CDR3 is built from 14 residues. Written as DNA, the CDR3 is TGTGCCAGCAGTCGGCTGGGGGTTGCGGTCATGGCTTTCTTT. Protein product: CASSRLGVAVMAFF. Looking up the rest from reference TRBV28 and TRBJ1-1 gives the full variable domain: DVKVTQSSRYLVKRTGEKVFLECVQDMDHENMFWYRQDPGLGLRLIYFSYDVKMKEKGDIPEGYSVSREKKERFSLILESASTNQTSMYLCASSRLGVAVMAFFGQGTRLTVV.

V is TRBV25-1 and J is TRBJ1-2, with unresolved D. The V gene's germline CDR1 is MGHDK and CDR2 SYGVNS. The CDR3 is 14 amino acids. V dropped 1 base and J dropped 4 bases, with 10 bases sitting between them. Written as DNA, the CDR3 is TGTGCCAGCAGTGAATCTGGCAGGTCCTATGGCTACACCTTC. Translated, it gives CASSESGRSYGYTF.

This clone was counted a single time. CDR3 nucleotide sequence: TGCGCCAGCAGCCAAACGGGGCGGGGAAATCAAGAGACCCAGTACTTC. It codes for CASSQTGRGNQETQYF. This chain joins TRBV4-1 and TRBJ2-5, with a weak D call TRBD2 (6 bases). CDR1 and CDR2 (germline): MGHRA, YSYEKL. CDR3 length equals 16 residues. The V gene lost 2 bases and the J gene lost 2 bases, with 15 bases spanning the gap.

This chain joins TRBV6-5 and TRBJ2-7; TRBD1 might be the D (5 bases). Per germline, CDR1 MNHEY and CDR2 SVGAGI. This CDR3 region has 13 residues. Trimming removed 2 bases at V and 3 bases at J, with 8 bases between. CDR3 bases: TGTGCCAGCAGTTACGACGGACACTACGAGCAGTACTTC. It encodes CASSYDGHYEQYF.

The rearrangement uses TRBV7-3 and TRBJ2-3, with D uncertain. CDR3 size: 13 residues. Germline V gene sequence: CDR1 SGHTA, CDR2 FQGTGA. The ends were cut back, 8 bases at V and 3 bases at J, with 12 bases in the middle. The DNA of the CDR3 is TGTGCCAGCTCCTCCGCCCGGACAGATACGCAGTATTTT. Its protein is CASSSARTDTQYF.

The CDR3 DNA follows: TGTGCCAGCAGCCAAGATGGGACAGGGGGCGCTGGCAATCAGCCCCAGCATTTT. The encoded protein is CASSQDGTGGAGNQPQHF. This chain uses TRBV4-2 with TRBJ1-5; 12 positions agree with TRBD1. Germline-derived CDR1 and CDR2 are LGHNA and YNFKEQ. J gave up 2 bases and V 0 bases, and 5 bases lay outside the gene matches. The CDR3 loop spans 18 amino acids.

The V and J genes are TRBV29-1 and TRBJ2-7; D is ambiguous. CDR1 is SQVTM, CDR2 ANQGSEA, per germline. This CDR3 spans 12 amino acids. V lost 4 bases and J 5 bases, leaving 12 bases between the germline ends. CDR3 nucleotide sequence: TGCAGCGTTGTCGAAGGGCGCGACGAGCAGTACTTC. It specifies CSVVEGRDEQYF.

This chain connects TRBV7-2 to TRBJ2-1; possibly TRBD1 or TRBD2 for D (5 bases each). Germline CDR1 reads SGHTA; CDR2 reads FQGNSA. Trimming stripped 6 bases from V and 7 bases from J, with 13 bases between. CDR3 length: 13 residues. CDR3 DNA sequence: TGTGCCAGCAGTTCCGACTGGGGGAATGAGCAGTTCTTC. Protein product: CASSSDWGNEQFF.

This chain links TRBV28 with TRBJ1-5; TRBD1 matches at 7 bases. CDR3 size: 15 residues. CDR1 and CDR2 from the germline V gene are MDHEN and SYDVKM. V shed 3 bases, J shed 3 bases, and the junction held 5 bases outside the gene matches. The CDR3 DNA reads TGTGCCAGCAGTTTGATTACAGGGGCCAATCAGCCCCAGCATTTT. Translation gives CASSLITGANQPQHF.

In DNA, the CDR3 is TGCGCCAGCAGCCCAGTAGCGGGAGGGCCCACCGGGGAGCTGTTTTTT. This encodes CASSPVAGGPTGELFF. The chain recombines TRBV5-1 with TRBJ2-2; 11 nucleotides align to TRBD2. Germline CDR1 and CDR2: SGHRS and YFSETQ. With V trimmed by 4 bases and J by 4 bases, 6 bases remained unmatched. This CDR3 region has 16 residues.

This clone has just a few counts. The V gene is TRBV5-1, the J gene TRBJ2-5; D remains unclear. TRBJ2-7 explains the end of the DNA better; the J call may be wrong. Germline CDR1 is SGHRS and CDR2 is YFSETQ. The CDR3 loop spans 14 amino acids. The CDR3 loop is CASSLLGSSYEQYF. The CDR3, as DNA: TGCGCCAGCAGCTTGCTGGGAAGCTCCTACGAGCAGTACTTC.

The V gene is TRBV14, the J gene TRBJ1-2; tentative D call: TRBD1 (6 bases). Trimming removed 4 bases from V and 7 bases from J, with 16 bases in between. Germline V lookup: CDR1 SGHDN, CDR2 FVKESK. The CDR3 loop spans 14 amino acids. The CDR3 nucleotides read TGTGCCAGCAGCCCCCAGCCGGTAGGGGGTGGCTACACCTTC. It specifies CASSPQPVGGGYTF. The full variable domain, rest sourced from reference TRBV14 and TRBJ1-2, is EAGVTQFPSHSVIEKGQTVTLRCDPISGHDNLYWYRRVMGKEIKFLLHFVKESKQDESGMPNNRFLAERTGGTYSTLKVQPAELEDSGVYFCASSPQPVGGGYTFGSGTRLTVV.

The V call is TRBV5-1, the J call TRBJ2-1, with 10 bases identical to TRBD2. Germline loops: CDR1 SGHRS, CDR2 YFSETQ. V was clipped by 5 bases and J by 10 bases; unmatched bases: 15. This CDR3 is built from 16 residues. Here the CDR3 reads CASSVGAASGSLEQFF. The CDR3 DNA follows: TGCGCCAGCAGTGTTGGGGCGGCTAGCGGGAGCTTAGAGCAGTTCTTC.

As for this clone: Other DNA sequences of this sample code for an identical CDR3. The chain employs TRBV19 and TRBJ1-1, with D possibly being TRBD1 (5 bases). V was cut by 5 bases and J by 1 base, with 8 bases left in between. The CDR3 is 13 amino acids. CDR1 is LNHDA, CDR2 SQIVND, per germline (reference sequence). The CDR3 here is CASSVTGNTEAFF. The CDR3 DNA reads as TGTGCCAGTAGTGTAACAGGGAACACTGAAGCTTTCTTT.

The chain couples TRBV5-1 to TRBJ1-1; 7 bases line up with TRBD1. The CDR3 is made up of 15 amino acids. Germline V gene sequence: CDR1 SGHRS, CDR2 YFSETQ. V was pared by 4 bases and J by 8 bases, with 14 bases of the junction left unmatched. CDR3 in amino acids: CASSLQPSGGREAFF. Here the CDR3 DNA reads TGCGCCAGCAGCCTGCAACCCTCAGGGGGGCGCGAAGCTTTCTTT.

This chain joins TRBV7-2 and TRBJ1-2, with TRBD1 as a possible D gene (6 bases). CDR1 SGHTA and CDR2 FQGNSA come from the germline V gene. Trimming took 5 bases from V and 2 from J, leaving 9 bases between them. The CDR3 loop spans 13 amino acids. The CDR3 is CASSTDRNYGYTF. For the CDR3, the DNA is TGTGCCAGCAGCACCGACAGGAACTATGGCTACACCTTC.